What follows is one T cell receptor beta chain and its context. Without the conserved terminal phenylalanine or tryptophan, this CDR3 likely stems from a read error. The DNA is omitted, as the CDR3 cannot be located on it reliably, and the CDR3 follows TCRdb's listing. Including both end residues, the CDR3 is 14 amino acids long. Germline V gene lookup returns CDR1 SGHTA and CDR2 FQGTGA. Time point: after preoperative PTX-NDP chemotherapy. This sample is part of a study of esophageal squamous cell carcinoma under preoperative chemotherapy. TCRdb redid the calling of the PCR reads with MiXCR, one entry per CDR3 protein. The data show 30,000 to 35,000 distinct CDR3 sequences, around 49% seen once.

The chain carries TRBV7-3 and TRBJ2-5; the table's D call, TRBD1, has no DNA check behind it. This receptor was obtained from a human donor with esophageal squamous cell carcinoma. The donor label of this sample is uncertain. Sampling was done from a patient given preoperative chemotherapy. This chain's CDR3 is CASSLDRGLETQYS.